This note documents a single T cell receptor beta chain sequence. The antigen is undetermined. CDR1 is MGHRA, CDR2 YSYEKL, per germline. The CDR3 runs to 16 residues. As the method of synthesis, 5'RACE template switching with UMIs yielded TCR beta cDNA. TCRdb reanalyzed the 5' RACE reads and collapses them to one entry per CDR3 protein, without DNA. This table holds roughly 430,000 distinct CDR3 sequences. These data belong to a study of T cells expressing NK-cell markers. On the study more broadly: The authors derived TCR beta repertoires from sorted CD3+CD56+NKG2C+, CD3+CD56+NKG2C- and CD3+CD56-NKG2C+ T cells. The study sequenced eight donors, seven HCMV-seropositive and one seronegative.

Study findings and constraints: CD8+ T cells in over 5 donors included dominant NKG2C+ clonotypes at roughly 1.0-7.5%.

This TCR derives from a woman aged 18 to 75 in good health. The V gene is TRBV4-1, the J gene TRBJ2-1; TCRdb's D call, TRBD1, is unchecked because there is no DNA. Sequenced input: blood T cells: a sorted CD56 or NKG2C T cell subset, CD4+ or CD8+ T cells, or bulk PBMC T cells (not recorded which). The CDR3 loop is CASSQDLRGPYNEQFF.